A single T cell receptor (beta chain) is shown here with its context. This sample was taken from a study of control samples from healthy donors and cancer patients. This CDR3 comprises 15 residues. The germline V gene has CDR1 SGHRS and CDR2 YFSETQ. V gave up 4 bases and J gave up 4 bases, with 17 bases separating them. Method: immunoSEQ multiplex PCR; TCRdb's copy keeps in-frame clones and lacks some. Of tens of thousands of clones in the sample, around nine tenths are singletons; the top ten hold less than 7%. Sequencing was performed on blood. This rearrangement joins TRBV5-1 to TRBJ1-1, with D possibly TRBD1 on 6 matching bases. The sequence came from a man between 45 and 60 years old in good health. CDR3 sequence reads: CASSPWGAEGTEAFF. CDR3 DNA sequence: TGCGCCAGCAGCCCCTGGGGGGCTGAAGGCACTGAAGCTTTCTTT. Complete variable domain (other parts from reference TRBV5-1 and TRBJ1-1): KAGVTQTPRYLIKTRGQQVTLSCSPISGHRSVSWYQQTPGQGLQFLFEYFSETQRNKGNFPGRFSGRQFSNSRSEMNVSTLELGDSALYLCASSPWGAEGTEAFFGQGTRLTVV.